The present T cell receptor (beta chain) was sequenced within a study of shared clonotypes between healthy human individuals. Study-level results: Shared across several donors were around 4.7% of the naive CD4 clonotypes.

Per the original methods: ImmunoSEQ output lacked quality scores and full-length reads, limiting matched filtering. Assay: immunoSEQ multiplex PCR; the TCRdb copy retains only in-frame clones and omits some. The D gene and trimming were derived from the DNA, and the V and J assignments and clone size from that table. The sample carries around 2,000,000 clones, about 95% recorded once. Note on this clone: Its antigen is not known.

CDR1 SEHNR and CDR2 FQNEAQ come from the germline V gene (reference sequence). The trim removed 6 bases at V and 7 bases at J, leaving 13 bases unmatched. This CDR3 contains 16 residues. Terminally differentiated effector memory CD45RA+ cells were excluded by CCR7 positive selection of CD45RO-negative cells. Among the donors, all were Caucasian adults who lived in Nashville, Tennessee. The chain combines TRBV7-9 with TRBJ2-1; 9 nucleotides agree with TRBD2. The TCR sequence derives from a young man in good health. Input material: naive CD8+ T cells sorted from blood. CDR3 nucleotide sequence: TGTGCCAGCAGAGCGAAAGGGACTAGCAAGGGGAATGAGCAGTTCTTC. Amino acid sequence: CASRAKGTSKGNEQFF.